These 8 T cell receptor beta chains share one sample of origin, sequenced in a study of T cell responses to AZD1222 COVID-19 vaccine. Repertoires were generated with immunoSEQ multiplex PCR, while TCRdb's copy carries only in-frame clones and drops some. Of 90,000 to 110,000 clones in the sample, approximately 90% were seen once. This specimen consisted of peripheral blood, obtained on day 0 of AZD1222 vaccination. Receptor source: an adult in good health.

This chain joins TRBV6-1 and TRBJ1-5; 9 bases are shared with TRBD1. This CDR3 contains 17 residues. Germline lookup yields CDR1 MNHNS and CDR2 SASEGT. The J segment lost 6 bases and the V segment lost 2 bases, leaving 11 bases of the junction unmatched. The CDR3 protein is CASSESQWDRAIQPQHF. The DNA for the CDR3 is TGTGCCAGCAGTGAAAGCCAGTGGGACAGGGCGATTCAGCCCCAGCATTTT.

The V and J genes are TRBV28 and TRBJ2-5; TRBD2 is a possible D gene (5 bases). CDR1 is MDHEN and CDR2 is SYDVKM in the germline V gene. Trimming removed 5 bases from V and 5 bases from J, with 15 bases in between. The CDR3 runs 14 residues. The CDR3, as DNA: TGTGCCAGCAGTCCCTTGGGGAGTTTGGAGACCCAGTACTTC. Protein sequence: CASSPLGSLETQYF. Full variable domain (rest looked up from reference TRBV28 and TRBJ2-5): DVKVTQSSRYLVKRTGEKVFLECVQDMDHENMFWYRQDPGLGLRLIYFSYDVKMKEKGDIPEGYSVSREKKERFSLILESASTNQTSMYLCASSPLGSLETQYFGPGTRLLVL.

CDR3 in amino acids: CASSPLSGRGTDTQYF. CDR3 nucleotides: TGTGCCAGCAGTCCCCTCTCTGGACGGGGCACAGATACGCAGTATTTT. The chain couples TRBV28 to TRBJ2-3, with unresolved D. Trimming stripped 5 bases from V and 1 base from J, with 16 bases between. Germline V gene sequence: CDR1 MDHEN, CDR2 SYDVKM. This CDR3 has 16 residues. Variable domain in full (rest from reference TRBV28 and TRBJ2-3): DVKVTQSSRYLVKRTGEKVFLECVQDMDHENMFWYRQDPGLGLRLIYFSYDVKMKEKGDIPEGYSVSREKKERFSLILESASTNQTSMYLCASSPLSGRGTDTQYFGPGTRLTVL.

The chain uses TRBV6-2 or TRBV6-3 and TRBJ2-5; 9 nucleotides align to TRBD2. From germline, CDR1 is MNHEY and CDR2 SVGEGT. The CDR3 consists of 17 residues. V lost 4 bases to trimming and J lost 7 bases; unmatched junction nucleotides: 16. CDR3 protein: CASSSLALAGRFGTQYF. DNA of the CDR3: TGTGCCAGCAGTTCTCTCGCGCTAGCGGGAAGATTCGGGACCCAGTACTTC.

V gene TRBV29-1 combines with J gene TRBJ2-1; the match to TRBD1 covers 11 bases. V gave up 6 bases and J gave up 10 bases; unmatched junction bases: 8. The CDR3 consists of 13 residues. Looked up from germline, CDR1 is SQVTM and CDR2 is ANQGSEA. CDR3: CSVDRTGGAEQFF. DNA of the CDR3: TGCAGCGTGGATAGGACAGGGGGCGCCGAGCAGTTCTTC.

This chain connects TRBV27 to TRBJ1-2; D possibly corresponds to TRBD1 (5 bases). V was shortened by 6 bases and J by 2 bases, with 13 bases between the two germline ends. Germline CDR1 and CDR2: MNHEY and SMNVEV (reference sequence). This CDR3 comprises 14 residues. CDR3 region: CASSFLRGNYGYTF. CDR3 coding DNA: TGTGCCAGCAGCTTCCTTCGGGGGAACTATGGCTACACCTTC.

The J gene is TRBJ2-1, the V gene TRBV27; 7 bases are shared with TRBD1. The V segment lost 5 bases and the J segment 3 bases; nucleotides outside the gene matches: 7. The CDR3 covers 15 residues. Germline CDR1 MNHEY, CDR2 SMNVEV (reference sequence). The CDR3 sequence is CASSKEGANYNEQFF. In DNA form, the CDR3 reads TGTGCCAGCAGTAAAGAGGGGGCTAACTACAATGAGCAGTTCTTC.

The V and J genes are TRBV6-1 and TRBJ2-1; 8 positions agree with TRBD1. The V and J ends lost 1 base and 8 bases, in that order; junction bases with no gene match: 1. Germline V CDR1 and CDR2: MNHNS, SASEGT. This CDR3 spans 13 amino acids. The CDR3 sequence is CASSEVQGDEQFF. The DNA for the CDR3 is TGTGCCAGCAGTGAAGTACAGGGGGATGAGCAGTTCTTC.